This is a list of T cell receptor beta chains from one sample in a study of spatial heterogeneity in lung cancer. MiXCR, run by TCRdb on the 5' RACE reads, gives a single entry per CDR3 protein. This table has 15,000 or so distinct CDR3 sequences, about a fifth appearing once. This specimen was PBMCs, taken at follow-up. These receptors were collected from a male donor with early-stage non-small cell lung cancer. Each CDR3 is given with its conserved first and last residue. A D gene is named only where the DNA matches it firmly. The size field is filled for only some rows; it gives once, few, many or a size class.

>TRBJ2-5|many|TRBV4-2|TRBD2
TGTGCCAGCAGCCAAGAGTGGGTGACTAGCGGGGTTAAGAGTGAGACCCAGTACTTC
CASSQEWVTSGVKSETQYF
>TRBJ2-1|medium-sized|TRBV2|-
TGTGCCAGCAGTCACGGAAGGCACAATGAGCAGTTCTTC
CASSHGRHNEQFF
>TRBJ2-1|-|TRBV7-9|TRBD2
TGTGCCAGCAGCTTAGGACTAGCGGAGAAGAGCTCCTACAATGAGCAGTTCTTC
CASSLGLAEKSSYNEQFF
>TRBJ1-4|-|TRBV30|-
TGTGCCGCGTACCTCACCGGAATTGGGGAAAAACTGTTTTTT
CAAYLTGIGEKLFF
>TRBJ2-2|medium-sized|TRBV9|-
TGTGCCAGCGGACGCACCGGGGAGCTGTTTTTT
CASGRTGELFF
>TRBJ2-5|many|TRBV11-3|-
TGTGCCAGCAGCTTAGAAGGTGCTGGTACCCAGTACTTC
CASSLEGAGTQYF
>TRBJ2-3|-|TRBV20-1|TRBD1
TGCAGTGCTAGACGGCAGGGGGGCACAGATACGCAGTATTTT
CSARRQGGTDTQYF
>TRBJ1-2|-|TRBV29-1|-
TGCAGCGTTGGTTATCCAGGGACGAACTATGGCTACACCTTC
CSVGYPGTNYGYTF
>TRBJ2-5|-|TRBV30|-
TGTGCCTGGAGTATGAAGGGGTTCGGGGAGACCCAGTACTTC
CAWSMKGFGETQYF
>TRBJ2-5|many|TRBV7-9|TRBD1
TGTGCCAGCAGTGATACAGACAGGGCCGAAGAGACCCAGTACTTC
CASSDTDRAEETQYF
>TRBJ1-5|few|TRBV6-5|TRBD1
TGTGCCAGCAGTTCGGACAGGCAGTATAGCAATCAGCCCCAGCATTTT
CASSSDRQYSNQPQHF
>TRBJ1-3|many|TRBV12-3/TRBV12-4|-
TGTGCCAACGCGCGGGGGAGTACCAGCCTCTCTGGAAACACCATATATTTT
CANARGSTSLSGNTIYF
>TRBJ2-5|-|TRBV6-1|TRBD2
TGTGCCAGCAGCCGTCTTAGCGGGGGGGAGACCCAGTACTTC
CASSRLSGGETQYF
>TRBJ1-4|-|TRBV12-3/TRBV12-4|-
TGTGCCAGCAGTTTAAACTCCGTAGGGGTACTGTTTTTT
CASSLNSVGVLFF
>TRBJ1-3|medium-sized|TRBV6-5|-
TGTGCCAGCAGTCAGCCGGGGAACTCTGGAAACACCATATATTTT
CASSQPGNSGNTIYF
>TRBJ2-1|-|TRBV4-2|TRBD2
TGTGCCAGCAGCCGTCTGCGGGGGGCCGGTCAGGATGAGCAGTTCTTC
CASSRLRGAGQDEQFF
>TRBJ2-1|medium-sized|TRBV20-1|TRBD2
TGCAGTGCTGGGGGACTAGCGGGGGTCCAGGAGCAGTTCTTC
CSAGGLAGVQEQFF
>TRBJ1-1|many|TRBV7-3|TRBD1
TGTGCCAGCAGCTTAAATCCACAGGGGGCCTCTGAAGCTTTCTTT
CASSLNPQGASEAFF
>TRBJ1-3|many|TRBV5-1|-
TGCGCCAGCAGCTCTTCACGGCCGAGGGACACCATATATTTT
CASSSSRPRDTIYF
>TRBJ1-2|once|TRBV7-2|-
TGTGCCAGCAGCTGGGGACGTCTTGAGGGCTACACCTTC
CASSWGRLEGYTF
>TRBJ2-5|few|TRBV2|TRBD1
TGTGCCAGCAGGGGGACAGTTGAAGAGACCCAGTACTTC
CASRGTVEETQYF
>TRBJ2-3|few|TRBV7-3|-
TGTGCCAGCAGCTCAGATGGTACGCAGTATTTT
CASSSDGTQYF
>TRBJ2-2|-|TRBV5-1|-
TGCGCCAGCACCCCGAGGGTGCCTTACACCGGGGAGCTGTTTTTT
CASTPRVPYTGELFF
>TRBJ2-1|-|TRBV7-3|TRBD2
TGTGCCAGCAGCCCCACTAGCGGGACCAATTCGGGTGAGCAGTTCTTC
CASSPTSGTNSGEQFF
>TRBJ2-2|medium-sized|TRBV29-1|TRBD2
TGCAGCGTGACGCCCGGACTAGCGGATCACACCGGGGAGCTGTTTTTT
CSVTPGLADHTGELFF
>TRBJ1-5|-|TRBV2|-
TGTGCCAGCAGTGACGGGGATCAGCCCCAGCATTTT
CASSDGDQPQHF
>TRBJ1-5|medium-sized|TRBV20-1|-
TGCAGTGCTAGCCCTTTGGGGTATCAGCCCCAGCATTTT
CSASPLGYQPQHF
>TRBJ2-5|-|TRBV30|TRBD1
TGTGCATTGGACAGGCAAGAGACCCAGTACTTC
CALDRQETQYF
>TRBJ1-4|few|TRBV27|-
TGTGCCAGCAGTTTATCAGGGATTTCGGGTGAAAAACTGTTTTTT
CASSLSGISGEKLFF
>TRBJ1-2|few|TRBV20-1|-
TGCAGTGCCAAAAATAACTATGGCTACACCTTC
CSAKNNYGYTF
>TRBJ1-4|medium-sized|TRBV7-9|-
TGTGCCAGCAGACACTCCGAAATAGATGAAAAACTGTTTTTT
CASRHSEIDEKLFF
>TRBJ2-5|few|TRBV2|-
TGTGCTACGGGGATGTACCAAGAGACCCAGTACTTC
CATGMYQETQYF
>TRBJ2-4|-|TRBV12-3/TRBV12-4|TRBD1
TGTGCCACCGACAGGGCAAAAAACATTCAGTACTTC
CATDRAKNIQYF
>TRBJ1-5|-|TRBV20-1|TRBD1
TGCAGTGGGGGGACAGGGGGCGACCAGCCCCAGCATTTT
CSGGTGGDQPQHF
>TRBJ1-1|few|TRBV27|TRBD1
TGTGCCAGCAGTTCCGCCGGGACAGGGAACACTGAAGCTTTCTTT
CASSSAGTGNTEAFF
>TRBJ2-5|-|TRBV20-1|-
TGCAGTGCTGTCCGGGACACCGAGCGAGAGACCCAGTACTTC
CSAVRDTERETQYF
>TRBJ2-7|many|TRBV18|-
TGTGCCAGCTCACCACTCAGGTCTTCCTACGAGCAGTACTTC
CASSPLRSSYEQYF
>TRBJ2-5|once|TRBV5-4|TRBD2
TGTGCCAGCAGCTTGGCCCTTAGCGGGGAGACCCAGTACTTC
CASSLALSGETQYF
>TRBJ2-5|many|TRBV6-1|TRBD1
TGTGCCAGCAGTGAAGCGATGACAGGGGGAGAGACCCAGTACTTC
CASSEAMTGGETQYF
>TRBJ2-7|-|TRBV7-2|TRBD2
TGTGCCAGCAGCTTAAGCGGGACTAAACGGCTACTCGAGCAGTACTTC
CASSLSGTKRLLEQYF
>TRBJ1-6|-|TRBV19|-
TGTGCCAGTAGTATTGGAGTAGGCGATTCACCCCTCCACTTT
CASSIGVGDSPLHF
>TRBJ2-5|many|TRBV3-1|-
TGTGCCAGCAGCCAAGACGTTGGGGCAGGAGTAGAGACCCAGTACTTC
CASSQDVGAGVETQYF
>TRBJ2-3|medium-sized|TRBV7-9|-
TGTGCCAGCAGCTTATTGGCTAGAGTTACTAGCACAGATACGCAGTATTTT
CASSLLARVTSTDTQYF
>TRBJ1-4|medium-sized|TRBV10-3|-
TGTGCCATCAGGAAAACAGGAGCAACTAATGAAAAACTGTTTTTT
CAIRKTGATNEKLFF
>TRBJ2-4|-|TRBV5-4|-
TGTGCCAGCAGCTTCGGATCGTCCAAAAACATTCAGTACTTC
CASSFGSSKNIQYF
>TRBJ2-5|-|TRBV7-3|-
TGTGCCAGCAGCTCGGGGGAGACCCAGTACTTC
CASSSGETQYF
>TRBJ1-5|medium-sized|TRBV27|-
TGTGCCAGCAGACAGGGCCCTTATCAGCCCCAGCATTTT
CASRQGPYQPQHF
>TRBJ2-1|medium-sized|TRBV12-3/TRBV12-4|-
TGTGCCAGCAGTTCCGGGGGTATTGTCAATGAGCAGTTCTTC
CASSSGGIVNEQFF
>TRBJ2-3|medium-sized|TRBV7-3|TRBD2
TGTGCCAGCAGCGCGGGGGGGACAACAGATACGCAGTATTTT
CASSAGGTTDTQYF